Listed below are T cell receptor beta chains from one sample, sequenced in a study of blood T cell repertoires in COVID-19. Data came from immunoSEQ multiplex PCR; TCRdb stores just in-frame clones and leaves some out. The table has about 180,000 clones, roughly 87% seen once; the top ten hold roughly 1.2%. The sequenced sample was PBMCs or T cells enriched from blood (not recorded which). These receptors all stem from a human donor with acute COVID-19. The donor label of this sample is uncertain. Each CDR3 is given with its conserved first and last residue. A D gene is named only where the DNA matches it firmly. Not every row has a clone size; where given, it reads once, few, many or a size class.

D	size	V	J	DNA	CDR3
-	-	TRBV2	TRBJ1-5	TGTGCCAGCAGGGGAGGACTCAATCAGCCCCAGCATTTT	CASRGGLNQPQHF
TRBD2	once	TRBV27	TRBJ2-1	TGTGCCAGCAGTTTTAACGCCCTAGCGGCCTACAATGAGCAGTTCTTC	CASSFNALAAYNEQFF
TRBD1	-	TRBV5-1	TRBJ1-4	TGCGCCAGCAGCTTGGAAGGGACAGGGAGGGAAAAACTGTTTTTT	CASSLEGTGREKLFF
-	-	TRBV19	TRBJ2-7	TGTGCCAGTAGTAGCGGGGTCTACGAGCAGTACTTC	CASSSGVYEQYF
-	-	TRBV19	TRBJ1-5	TGTGCCAGTAGTATTGGAGGCCCGCCCCAGCATTTT	CASSIGGPPQHF
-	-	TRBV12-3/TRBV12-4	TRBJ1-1	TGTGCCAGCAGTTTAAGGGGGATAACTGAAGCTTTCTTT	CASSLRGITEAFF
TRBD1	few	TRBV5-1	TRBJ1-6	TGCGCCAGCAGCGAACAGGGGATGGATAATTCACCCCTCCACTTT	CASSEQGMDNSPLHF
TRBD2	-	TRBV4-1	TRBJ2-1	TGCGCCAGCAGCCAAGGCAGAGCGGGGGGCGATGAGCAGTTCTTC	CASSQGRAGGDEQFF
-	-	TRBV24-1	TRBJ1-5	TGTGCCACCAGTGACCCCGATCAGCCCCAGCATTTT	CATSDPDQPQHF
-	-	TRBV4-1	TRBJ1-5	TGCGCCAGCAGCCAAGTGGAGTTCAATAGCAATCAGCCCCAGCATTTT	CASSQVEFNSNQPQHF
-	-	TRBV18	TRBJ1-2	TGTGCCAGCTCCCCATGGGAGGGGGGAATTTCTGGCTACACCTTC	CASSPWEGGISGYTF
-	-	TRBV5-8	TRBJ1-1	TGTGCCAGCAGCTTGAGGAAGGAGGGTTGGGAAGCTTTCTTT	CASSLRKEGWEAFF
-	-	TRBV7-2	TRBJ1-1	TGTGCCAGCAGCTTAGGAGGGCCGAACACTGAAGCTTTCTTT	CASSLGGPNTEAFF
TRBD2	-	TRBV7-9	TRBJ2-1	TGTGCCAGCAGCTTAGATCCTAGCGGTAGCTCCTACAATGAGCAGTTCTTC	CASSLDPSGSSYNEQFF
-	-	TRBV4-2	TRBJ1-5	TGTGCCAGCAGCCAAGACTTTCCCGGGGGGCAGCCCCAGCATTTT	CASSQDFPGGQPQHF
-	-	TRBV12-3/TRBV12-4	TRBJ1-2	TGTGCCAGCAGTACTAATAACTATGGCTACACCTTC	CASSTNNYGYTF
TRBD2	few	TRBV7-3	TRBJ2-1	TGTGCCAGCAGCTTAGATGGACTAGCGTACAATGAGCAGTTCTTC	CASSLDGLAYNEQFF
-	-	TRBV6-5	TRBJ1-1	TGTGCCAGCAGTTACGGGCAAACTGAAGCTTTCTTT	CASSYGQTEAFF
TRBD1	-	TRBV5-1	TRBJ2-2	TGCGCCAGCAGCGTCGACAGGGGGCATAGCACCGGGGAGCTGTTTTTT	CASSVDRGHSTGELFF
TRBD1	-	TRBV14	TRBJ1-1	TGTGCCAGCTCCTCGCAGGGGGAGTCTGAAGCTTTCTTT	CASSSQGESEAFF
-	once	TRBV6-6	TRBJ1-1	TGTGCCAGCCTCAGAAGAGGTGAAGCTTTCTTT	CASLRRGEAFF
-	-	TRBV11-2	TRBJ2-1	TGTGCCACCAAGATTGGAGGCCTGGGGTGGAATGAGCAGTTCTTC	CATKIGGLGWNEQFF
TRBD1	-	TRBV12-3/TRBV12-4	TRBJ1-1	TGTGCCAGCAGTTTTGGGCAGGGGGCTGAAGCTTTCTTT	CASSFGQGAEAFF
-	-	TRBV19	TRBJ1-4	TGTGCCAGTACTCAGGTTGCAACTAATGAAAAACTGTTTTTT	CASTQVATNEKLFF
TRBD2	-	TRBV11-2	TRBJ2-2	TGTGCCAGCAGCGGGGAACTAGCGGGGGGATACACCGGGGAGCTGTTTTTT	CASSGELAGGYTGELFF